Sequencing of this T cell receptor (beta chain) was carried out in a study of blood T cells in healthy people across ages. Study-wide results and limits: In the absence of known donor CMV status, changes in expanded clonotypes were possibly confounded.

Germline-derived CDR1 and CDR2 are SGHTA and FQGTGA. CDR3 size: 16 residues. Unmatched junction bases numbered 7, after V lost 1 base and J lost 5 bases. This clonotype was picked up a small number of times. Its specificity is not known. Healthy Caucasian individuals from Russia aged about 6 to 95 served as donors. Primers used in a second PCR of roughly 6 to 12 cycles were a sample-barcoded 5' primer and a J-beta primer mix. TCRdb itself ran the 5' RACE reads through MiXCR, one entry per CDR3 protein. This table holds some 1,800,000 distinct CDR3 sequences, approximately 39% found once. Sequencing was done on a sample of blood. The rearrangement uses TRBV7-3 and TRBJ2-3; 9 nucleotides align to TRBD2. The sequence was obtained from a human donor in good health. The CDR3 spells CASSLIPSGAGDTQYF. CDR3 bases: TGTGCCAGCAGCTTAATTCCTAGCGGGGCAGGAGATACGCAGTATTTT.